Listed below are T cell receptor beta chains from one sample, sequenced in a study of cytomegalovirus exposure and HLA in healthy donors. TCRdb's copy holds only in-frame clones and misses some; the assay was immunoSEQ multiplex PCR. Of some 60,000 clones detected, 85% to 95% appear once; the ten largest clones hold 4% to 5.5%. The sample comprised PBMCs. The receptors were sampled from a man aged 18-30 years in good health and CMV-seropositive. Each CDR3 is given with its conserved first and last residue. D genes are given only for firm matches. Clone sizes are given selectively: once, few, many, or a class where the clone is expanded.

size	V	J	D	DNA	CDR3
-	TRBV6-5	TRBJ2-7	TRBD2	TGTGCCAGCAGTTACCGAGCGGGAAGAGGAGGAGAGCAGTACTTC	CASSYRAGRGGEQYF
-	TRBV7-9	TRBJ2-7	-	TGTGCCAGCAGCTCCCCGCAGGGCCACGAGCAGTACTTC	CASSSPQGHEQYF
-	TRBV7-3	TRBJ2-7	TRBD1	TGTGCCAGCAGCCCAAAAGGCCGGGACAGGGTTTCGTACGAGCAGTACTTC	CASSPKGRDRVSYEQYF
-	TRBV7-3	TRBJ2-1	TRBD2	TGTGCCAGCAGCTCCGGCAGCGGGAGAATAGGGGAGCAGTTCTTC	CASSSGSGRIGEQFF
-	TRBV19	TRBJ2-7	TRBD1	TGTGCCAGTAGTATTACAGGGGACAGCTCCTACGAGCAGTACTTC	CASSITGDSSYEQYF
-	TRBV7-6	TRBJ2-1	TRBD2	TGTGCCAGCAGCTTCGGGACTAACAATGAGCAGTTCTTC	CASSFGTNNEQFF
-	TRBV6-5	TRBJ1-5	-	TGTGCCAGCAGTTATCTCGGGGCAGGGGATCAGCCCCAGCATTTT	CASSYLGAGDQPQHF
-	TRBV13	TRBJ1-6	TRBD1	TGTGCCAGCAGCTTTGGAGGGGGCGGTTCGAATTCACCCCTCCACTTT	CASSFGGGGSNSPLHF
-	TRBV6-1	TRBJ1-2	TRBD1	TGTGCCAGCAGAGAGACGGCAGGGGGTAATTATGGCTACACCTTC	CASRETAGGNYGYTF
-	TRBV5-4	TRBJ2-7	TRBD1	TGTGCCAGCAGCTTGGGACAGGGAAACTACGAGCAGTACTTC	CASSLGQGNYEQYF
once	TRBV2	TRBJ2-3	TRBD1	TGTGCCAGCAGCCCCAGACAGGGGGCCGCAGATACGCAGTATTTT	CASSPRQGAADTQYF
-	TRBV4-1	TRBJ2-1	TRBD1	TGCGCCAGCAGCCAAGTACAGGGGGCCAGGAATGAGCAGTTCTTC	CASSQVQGARNEQFF
-	TRBV10-3	TRBJ2-2	-	TGTGCCATCAGTCTCAGTTGGTCCAACCAACGGGAGCTGTTTTTT	CAISLSWSNQRELFF
-	TRBV5-1	TRBJ2-7	TRBD1	TGCGCCAGCAGCTTCGCGCGGGACAGGGGGCTCGAGCAGTACTTC	CASSFARDRGLEQYF
once	TRBV30	TRBJ2-6	TRBD1	TGTGCCTGGAGGGAGGACAGGGGATGGATCTCTGGGGCCAACGTCCTGACTTTC	CAWREDRGWISGANVLTF
-	TRBV5-6	TRBJ1-5	-	TGTGCCAGCAGCTTGGGACAGGCGAGGCCCCAGCATTTT	CASSLGQARPQHF
-	TRBV10-3	TRBJ1-2	TRBD1	TGTGCCATCAGTGAAGCGACAGGGGACTATGGCTACACCTTC	CAISEATGDYGYTF
-	TRBV15	TRBJ2-1	TRBD2	TGTGCCACAGGCCAAGGCCTAGCGGTATACAATGAGCAGTTCTTC	CATGQGLAVYNEQFF
-	TRBV5-4	TRBJ2-7	TRBD2	TGTGCCAGCAGCGAGCGACTAGCGGGAGGGGGCGAGCAGTACTTC	CASSERLAGGGEQYF
-	TRBV7-3	TRBJ2-2	-	TGTGCCAGCAGCTTAGAAGACAGGAACACCGGGGAGCTGTTTTTT	CASSLEDRNTGELFF
-	TRBV5-4	TRBJ2-2	-	TGTGCCAGCAGCTTGGAGGTCTCACCAAGCGCCGGGGAGCTGTTTTTT	CASSLEVSPSAGELFF
-	TRBV7-2	TRBJ1-5	-	TGTGCCAGCAGCTTAGCGCGTAATCAGCCCCAGCATTTT	CASSLARNQPQHF
once	TRBV7-3	TRBJ2-5	TRBD1	TGTGCCAGCAGCTTAAGGGGACAGGGTGGAGAGACCCAGTACTTC	CASSLRGQGGETQYF
-	TRBV4-3	TRBJ2-4	-	TGCGCCAGCAGCCAAGCTCGCAACAGGTTCCCCGGGGGAAAAAACATTCAGTACTTC	CASSQARNRFPGGKNIQYF
-	TRBV7-3	TRBJ1-1	TRBD1	TGTGCCAGCAGCTTAACAGGGGGCGCGATCACTGAAGCTTTCTTT	CASSLTGGAITEAFF
-	TRBV28	TRBJ2-1	TRBD2	TGTGCCAGCAGTTACAATAGCGGGAGAGGCGAGTTCTTCTTC	CASSYNSGRGEFFF
once	TRBV7-6	TRBJ2-2	-	TGTGCCAGCAGCTCAAACACCGGGGAGCTGTTTTTT	CASSSNTGELFF
-	TRBV14	TRBJ1-4	-	TGTGCCAGCAGCCAAGTGGACAATTATAATGAAAAACTGTTTTTT	CASSQVDNYNEKLFF
-	TRBV6-5	TRBJ2-1	-	TGTGCCAGCAGCCAGGGAGGTGGGACCTACAATGAGCAGTTCTTC	CASSQGGGTYNEQFF
-	TRBV14	TRBJ2-7	TRBD1	TGTGCCAGCAGCCACCTACGACCGGGACAGGGGGCCTACGAGCAGTACTTC	CASSHLRPGQGAYEQYF
-	TRBV4-1	TRBJ2-5	TRBD2	TGCGCCAGCAGCCAAACCCCTGCGCTAGCGGGGGGCCCTTGGAGGGGAGAGACCCAGTACTTC	CASSQTPALAGGPWRGETQYF
medium-sized	TRBV28	TRBJ1-2	-	TGTGCCAGCAGTTTTCTGGACATCAACTATGGCTACACCTTC	CASSFLDINYGYTF
-	TRBV6-4	TRBJ2-3	TRBD2	TGTGCCAGCAGTGAAGTAGCGGGGGGAGGCACAGATACGCAGTATTTT	CASSEVAGGGTDTQYF
few	TRBV29-1	TRBJ1-5	TRBD1	TGCAGCGTAAGGACAGGGGGACAGCCCCAGCATTTT	CSVRTGGQPQHF
-	TRBV6-6	TRBJ1-5	TRBD1	TGTGCCAGCAGTTACGAGGGACAGGGGAATCAGCCCCAGCATTTT	CASSYEGQGNQPQHF
-	TRBV23-1	TRBJ1-2	-	TGCGCCAGCATGAAACAGGGCAGCTATGGCTACACCTTC	CASMKQGSYGYTF
-	TRBV4-2	TRBJ2-3	-	TGTGCCAGCAGCCAAGACCCAGGACTCCGCACAGATACGCAGTATTTT	CASSQDPGLRTDTQYF
-	TRBV7-8	TRBJ2-3	TRBD1	TGTGCCAGCAGCTTAGGGACAGGGGTTGTAAATACGCAGTATTTT	CASSLGTGVVNTQYF
few	TRBV30	TRBJ2-7	-	TGTGCCTGGAGCAATACGGCCGGGGGAGCCTACGAGCAGTACTTC	CAWSNTAGGAYEQYF
-	TRBV10-2	TRBJ2-1	-	TGCGCCAGCAACTCAGGGCTCCATGAGCAGTTCTTC	CASNSGLHEQFF
-	TRBV7-2	TRBJ2-1	TRBD2	TGTGCCAGCACCGGACTAGCGGGAGGTGAGCAGTTCTTC	CASTGLAGGEQFF
once	TRBV11-3	TRBJ2-3	-	TGTGCCAGCAGCCCAGGGGAAGATACGCAGTATTTT	CASSPGEDTQYF
-	TRBV6-5	TRBJ2-1	TRBD1	TGTGCCAGCAGTTACAGCGGACAGGGGTATGAGCAGTTCTTC	CASSYSGQGYEQFF
-	TRBV18	TRBJ2-1	TRBD2	TGTGCCAGCTCACCACCGGCTAGCGGAGGGGCGGATGAGCAGTTCTTC	CASSPPASGGADEQFF
-	TRBV12-5	TRBJ2-3	-	TGTGCTAGTGGTTTTCTTGGAGGGGAGGCAGATACGCAGTATTTT	CASGFLGGEADTQYF